These 14 T cell receptor beta chains were sequenced from one sample in a study of Graves' ophthalmopathy and Graves' hyperthyroidism. From RNA, the CDR3 regions of TCR beta chains were amplified and sequenced. HTBI-primed first-round RT-PCR preceded second-round multiplex PCR. TCRdb reprocessed the multiplex PCR reads with MiXCR, giving one entry per CDR3 protein. The sample carries about 590,000 distinct CDR3 sequences, less than 45% recorded once. Sequenced material: peripheral blood or thyroid tissue (not recorded which). These receptors came from an adult man with Graves' hyperthyroidism.

The genes are TRBV7-9 and TRBJ2-5, with a tentative D call TRBD2 (5 bases). The length of the CDR3 is 14 residues. The germline V and J ends were trimmed by 4 bases and 5 bases, with 14 bases remaining between them. Germline values: CDR1 SEHNR, CDR2 FQNEAQ (reference sequence). Here the CDR3 reads CASSSAGIGETQYF. The CDR3 DNA is TGTGCCAGCAGCTCGGCCGGGATAGGGGAGACCCAGTACTTC.

The chain joins TRBV20-1 to TRBJ2-7; TRBD1 or TRBD2 may be the D gene (5 bases each). V shed 2 bases and J shed 2 bases, with 13 bases lying between them. The V gene's germline CDR1 is DFQATT and CDR2 SNEGSKA (reference sequence). The CDR3 length is 14 residues. The CDR3 here is CSARPSGRTYEQYF. Here the CDR3 DNA reads TGCAGTGCTAGACCCTCGGGACGGACCTACGAGCAGTACTTC.

The chain links TRBV29-1 to TRBJ2-5, with 7 bases matching TRBD1. In germline, CDR1 is SQVTM, CDR2 ANQGSEA. The CDR3 covers 14 residues. V shed 5 bases, J shed 5 bases, and the junction held 11 bases outside the gene matches. In nucleotides, the CDR3 is TGCAGCGTTTCCGACAGGGTTTCCTGGGAGACCCAGTACTTC. Protein product: CSVSDRVSWETQYF.

This sequence joins TRBV10-3 and TRBJ1-5; D not certain. Germline loops: CDR1 ENHRY, CDR2 SYGVKD. CDR3 length: 16 amino acids. V was clipped by 0 bases and J by 6 bases, with 15 bases between them. The CDR3 region is CAISESGRELFQPQHF. The CDR3 coding sequence is TGTGCCATCAGTGAGTCAGGGCGCGAGTTGTTTCAGCCCCAGCATTTT.

This clonotype was seen at least ten times. The J gene is TRBJ1-1, the V gene TRBV5-8; 7 bases are shared with TRBD1. The J segment lost 6 bases and the V segment lost 0 bases, leaving 8 bases of the junction unmatched. The CDR3 sequence is 15 residues long. Germline CDR1 is SGHTS and CDR2 is YDEGEE. The DNA of the CDR3 is TGTGCCAGCAGCTTGGACGACAGGGTGTGGGCTGAAGCTTTCTTT. Translation: CASSLDDRVWAEAFF.

In this sample, this clonotype turned up once. CDR3 in amino acids: CASSPFGQGGSPLHF. The CDR3 region has the DNA TGTGCCAGCAGCCCCTTTGGACAGGGGGGATCACCCCTCCACTTT. The rearrangement uses TRBV7-2 and TRBJ1-6, with 10 bases that match TRBD1. The CDR3 totals 15 residues. V was clipped by 5 bases and J by 10 bases; unmatched bases: 8. Germline CDR1 reads SGHTA; CDR2 reads FQGNSA.

The table lists this clonotype with many counts. The chain employs TRBV7-8 and TRBJ2-7, with TRBD1 as a possible D gene (6 bases). Germline V gene lookup returns CDR1 SGHVS and CDR2 FQNEAQ. Trimming left V 5 bases short and J 2 bases short, with 16 bases between. The CDR3 loop spans 15 amino acids. The CDR3 DNA reads as TGTGCCAGCAGCCTCACCAGGGGAGATCCCTACGAGCAGTACTTC. This encodes CASSLTRGDPYEQYF.

This clonotype was counted many times. This sequence joins TRBV29-1 and TRBJ2-5, with D perhaps given as TRBD1 or TRBD2 (6 bases each). CDR3 length: 12 residues. The ends were cut back, 7 bases at V and 6 bases at J, with 15 bases in the middle. CDR1 and CDR2 (germline): SQVTM, ANQGSEA. In nucleotides, the CDR3 is TGCAGCGCCTACAGGGCGGGGAAGACCCAGTACTTC. This sequence encodes CSAYRAGKTQYF.

The table lists this clonotype with many counts. The chain joins TRBV28 to TRBJ1-2; 9 nucleotides agree with TRBD1. CDR1 and CDR2 (germline): MDHEN, SYDVKM. J gave up 8 bases and V 3 bases, and 7 bases lay outside the gene matches. This CDR3 has 14 residues. CDR3 nucleotides: TGTGCCAGCAGTTTCCCCGGGACAGGGCGAGGCTACACCTTC. It is translated as CASSFPGTGRGYTF.

This clonotype was seen more than once but under ten times. The V and J genes are TRBV6-1 and TRBJ1-2, with D uncertain. The CDR3 has 11 amino acids. CDR1 and CDR2 from the germline V gene are MNHNS and SASEGT. The V end lost 3 bases, the J end lost 5 bases, and 4 bases lay between the germline ends. CDR3 protein: CASSELYGYTF. The DNA of the CDR3 is TGTGCCAGCAGTGAGTTATATGGCTACACCTTC.

This clonotype was recorded many times. The J gene is TRBJ2-5, the V gene TRBV7-9, with 8 bases lining up with TRBD2. Germline values: CDR1 SEHNR, CDR2 FQNEAQ (reference sequence). The CDR3 is 18 amino acids. J gave up 4 bases and V 0 bases, and 13 bases lay outside the gene matches. Here the CDR3 reads CASSLAPSGLPLGETQYF. DNA of the CDR3: TGTGCCAGCAGCTTAGCGCCTAGCGGGCTACCCCTTGGAGAGACCCAGTACTTC.

There are a few counts of this clonotype. J is TRBJ2-7 and V is TRBV6-1; 12 bases map to TRBD2. This CDR3 spans 16 amino acids. Trimming at V came to 2 bases and at J to 3 bases, leaving 5 bases not matched to a gene. Germline loops: CDR1 MNHNS, CDR2 SASEGT. The CDR3 reads CASSEFGLAGFYEQYF. For the CDR3, the DNA is TGTGCCAGCAGTGAATTTGGACTAGCGGGATTCTACGAGCAGTACTTC.

This rearrangement joins TRBV5-1 to TRBJ2-4, with D perhaps matching TRBD2 (7 bases). Trimming removed 2 bases from V and 6 bases from J, with 12 bases in between. CDR3 length equals 14 residues. Germline V lookup: CDR1 SGHRS, CDR2 YFSETQ. DNA of the CDR3: TGCGCCAGCAGCTTTGGGGGGGCCTCAAACATTCAGTACTTC. Its protein is CASSFGGASNIQYF. Using reference TRBV5-1 and TRBJ2-4 for the parts outside the CDR3, the full variable domain is KAGVTQTPRYLIKTRGQQVTLSCSPISGHRSVSWYQQTPGQGLQFLFEYFSETQRNKGNFPGRFSGRQFSNSRSEMNVSTLELGDSALYLCASSFGGASNIQYFGAGTRLSVL.

With respect to this clonotype: Just one base apart from a much larger clone, this may be a read error. This chain joins TRBV12-3 or TRBV12-4 and TRBJ1-5; 8 bases map to TRBD1. CDR3 length: 14 amino acids. V shed 6 bases and J 7 bases; nucleotides not matched to a gene: 8. CDR3 in amino acids: CASSQTGDGQPQHF. The CDR3 coding sequence is TGTGCCAGCAGCCAGACAGGGGACGGGCAGCCCCAGCATTTT.